Ten or more counts support the clone carrying this T cell receptor beta chain. The antigen remains undetermined. The ends were cut back, 5 bases at V and 6 bases at J, with 19 bases in the middle. Per germline, CDR1 SGHTA and CDR2 FQGTGA. The CDR3 spans 15 residues. This record belongs to a study of early T cells in non-severe SARS-CoV-2 infection. Study in general: Unpaired chains resulted from sequencing bulk RNA of unsorted whole blood.

Overall study results and limits: Comparison of clonotypes with VDJdb favored anti-spike CD8 responses while missing private and CD4 specificities.

cDNA molecules, individually, were tagged with unique molecular identifiers. MiXCR, applied by TCRdb to the 5' RACE reads, yields one record per CDR3 protein. The repertoire holds under 55,000 distinct CDR3 sequences, with 11% as singletons. The sequenced sample was whole blood. This clonotype originated in an adult who was a healthcare worker with PCR-confirmed SARS-CoV-2 infection or an uninfected control (not recorded which). V gene TRBV7-3 combines with J gene TRBJ1-1; D possibly corresponds to TRBD1 (5 bases). The CDR3 DNA reads TGTGCCAGCAGCCTAGACAGTGCTAACACCTCTGAAGCTTTCTTT. It translates to CASSLDSANTSEAFF.